These 13 T cell receptor beta chains originate from one sample sequenced in a study of blood T cell repertoires in COVID-19. The protocol was immunoSEQ multiplex PCR, while the TCRdb copy is restricted to in-frame clones and leaves out a portion. The table has around 400,000 clones, 80% to 95% seen once. The sequencing input was PBMCs or T cells enriched from blood (not recorded which). The receptors shown here come from a woman in her 40s who had been exposed to COVID-19.

This rearrangement joins TRBV7-4 to TRBJ1-5, with 8 nucleotides matching TRBD1. The germline CDR1 and CDR2 sequences are SGHVT and SQSDAQ. There are 15 residues in the CDR3. V lost 5 bases, J lost 4 bases, and 7 bases stayed unmatched. CDR3 DNA: TGTGCCAGCAGCCTCCGGGACAGGATAAATCAGCCCCAGCATTTT. As protein: CASSLRDRINQPQHF. Variable domain in full (rest from reference TRBV7-4 and TRBJ1-5): GAGVSQSPRYKVAKRGRDVALRCDSISGHVTLYWYRQTLGQGSEVLTYSQSDAQRDKSGRPSGRFSAERPERSVSTLKIQRTEQGDSAVYLCASSLRDRINQPQHFGDGTRLSIL.

The chain uses TRBV5-1 and TRBJ1-1; D is perhaps TRBD1 (5 bases). Germline lookup yields CDR1 SGHRS and CDR2 YFSETQ. The V gene lost 1 base and the J gene lost 1 base, with 17 bases spanning the gap. The CDR3 runs to 17 residues. DNA of the CDR3: TGCGCCAGCAGCTTGTTAGGCGTCGGCGGGGGGAACACTGAAGCTTTCTTT. Translation: CASSLLGVGGGNTEAFF.

The rearrangement links TRBV5-6 to TRBJ2-5; 8 bases agree with TRBD1. The CDR3 runs 15 residues. The V gene end was trimmed by 2 bases and the J gene end by 5 bases; junction bases not matched to a gene: 8. Germline V gene sequence: CDR1 SGHDT, CDR2 YYEEEE. CDR3 DNA: TGTGCCAGCAGCTTCTCGGACAGGGTGAAGGAGACCCAGTACTTC. Its protein is CASSFSDRVKETQYF.

V usage is TRBV6-4 and J usage is TRBJ1-5; 11 nucleotides align to TRBD1. The CDR3 loop spans 18 amino acids. Germline CDR1 and CDR2: MRHNA and SNTAGT. V was pared by 2 bases and J by 0 bases, with 6 bases of the junction left unmatched. CDR3 in amino acids: CASSDLGTGGYSNQPQHF. The CDR3 coding sequence is TGTGCCAGCAGTGACCTCGGGACAGGGGGTTATAGCAATCAGCCCCAGCATTTT.

This chain uses TRBV5-4 with TRBJ1-5; no clear D gene. This CDR3 is 14 amino acids long. CDR1 is SGHNT, CDR2 YYREEE, per germline (reference sequence). V lost 3 bases and J 1 base, leaving 8 bases between the germline ends. The CDR3, as DNA: TGTGCCAGCAGCTCCGCGGGCAGCAATCAGCCCCAGCATTTT. Protein product: CASSSAGSNQPQHF.

The V gene is TRBV18, the J gene TRBJ1-3, with no clear D. The V end was cut by 2 bases, the J end by 0 bases, with 5 bases between. The CDR3 totals 14 residues. The germline gives CDR1 KGHSH, CDR2 LQKENI. The CDR3 region is CASSPLDSGNTIYF. The CDR3 nucleotides read TGTGCCAGCTCACCATTAGACTCTGGAAACACCATATATTTT.

The V call is TRBV5-1, the J call TRBJ2-7, with a tentative D call TRBD1 (5 bases). Trimming cost V 4 bases and J 3 bases, with 11 bases left between them. This CDR3 is 13 amino acids long. Germline lookup yields CDR1 SGHRS and CDR2 YFSETQ. The CDR3: CASSPRDVYEQYF. The CDR3 nucleotides are TGCGCCAGCAGCCCCAGGGATGTCTACGAGCAGTACTTC.

The chain is built from TRBV2 and TRBJ2-3; TRBD1 might be the D (6 bases). Germline V gene lookup returns CDR1 SNHLY and CDR2 FYNNEI. Trimming left V 6 bases short and J 3 bases short, with 13 bases between. The CDR3 is 14 residues long. The CDR3 region is CASSFDRRTDTQYF. CDR3 nucleotides: TGTGCCAGCAGCTTCGACAGGAGAACAGATACGCAGTATTTT.

CDR3 in amino acids: CASSHSGRGPTGELFF. In DNA, the CDR3 is TGTGCCAGCAGCCACTCGGGTAGGGGCCCTACCGGGGAGCTGTTTTTT. V is TRBV13 and J is TRBJ2-2; D is possibly TRBD1 (5 bases). This CDR3 is built from 16 residues. The V end lost 5 bases, the J end lost 5 bases, and 18 bases lay between the germline ends. Germline-derived CDR1 and CDR2 are PRHDT and FYEKMQ (reference sequence).

V usage is TRBV2 and J usage is TRBJ1-1; TRBD1 agrees at 9 bases. The CDR3 is 13 residues long. Trimming removed 11 bases from V and 6 bases from J; junction bases left unmatched: 10. Germline CDR1 is SNHLY and CDR2 is FYNNEI. In DNA form, the CDR3 reads TGTGCCGGGGGGGACAGGGTGAGAGCTGAAGCTTTCTTT. Protein sequence: CAGGDRVRAEAFF.

The count of this clone is one. The chain recombines TRBV21-1 with TRBJ2-2; the DNA was not compared with TRBD2, the D call given in the table. TRBV21-1 represents a pseudogene. The CDR3 contains 16 residues. CDR3 loop: CASSKRTGGSTGELFF. DNA of the CDR3: TGTGCCAGCAGCAAAAGGACGGGAGGGTCCACCGGGGAGCTGTTTTTT.

The chain recombines TRBV27 with TRBJ2-4; possible D gene TRBD1, 5 bases. Germline CDR1 and CDR2: MNHEY and SMNVEV (reference sequence). V was pared by 4 bases and J by 1 base, with 17 bases between. This CDR3 is built from 17 residues. Here the CDR3 reads CASSSPLQGEAKNIQYF. The CDR3 DNA follows: TGTGCCAGCAGTTCGCCTCTTCAGGGTGAGGCCAAAAACATTCAGTACTTC.

The chain links TRBV6-5 to TRBJ1-2, with D hard to call. There are 16 residues in the CDR3. CDR1 MNHEY and CDR2 SVGAGI come from the germline V gene. V lost 0 bases to trimming and J lost 5 bases, with 16 bases between them. Here the CDR3 DNA reads TGTGCCAGCAGTTACTCGAATCGCGGGCTGGGGTATGGCTACACCTTC. Encoded protein: CASSYSNRGLGYGYTF.